The 15 T cell receptor beta chains below all came from one sample that was sequenced in a study of technical replicates of blood from a handful of donors. Assay used: immunoSEQ multiplex PCR; TCRdb lists only in-frame clones, some missing. The table shows about 88,000 clones, with 80% to 95% occurring only once. The sequenced sample was T cells isolated from PBMCs. These receptors were collected from a human donor in good health.

V is TRBV9 and J is TRBJ2-5; TRBD2 matches 12 bases. Germline values: CDR1 SGDLS, CDR2 YYNGEE. This CDR3 has 15 residues. J lost 5 bases, V lost 4 bases, and 6 bases had no gene match. CDR3 DNA sequence: TGTGCCAGCAGCACAACCGGGACTAGCGGGGAGACCCAGTACTTC. Residues: CASSTTGTSGETQYF.

This clone showed up just once. V and J are TRBV7-9 and TRBJ2-1; D is perhaps TRBD2 (6 bases). CDR1 and CDR2 from the germline V gene are SEHNR and FQNEAQ (reference sequence). The CDR3 sequence is 15 residues long. Trimming pared 3 bases from V and 3 bases from J, leaving 12 bases between. CDR3 DNA sequence: TGTGCCAGCAGCTTTGGAGGGATCGGCTACAATGAGCAGTTCTTC. It specifies CASSFGGIGYNEQFF.

The chain has TRBV5-8 and TRBJ2-1, with 15 nucleotides matching TRBD2. Germline loops: CDR1 SGHTS, CDR2 YDEGEE. V trimming: 0 bases; J trimming: 7 bases; junction bases outside the gene matches: 8. The CDR3 is 18 amino acids. CDR3 DNA sequence: TGTGCCAGCAGCTTGGCCTTGGTGGGACTAGCGGGAGGAAATGAGCAGTTCTTC. Protein: CASSLALVGLAGGNEQFF.

The rearrangement uses TRBV19 and TRBJ1-5, with 11 positions matching TRBD1. Germline CDR1 reads LNHDA; CDR2 reads SQIVND (reference sequence). The trim removed 9 bases at V and 2 bases at J, leaving 6 bases unmatched. The CDR3 runs 15 residues. CDR3 coding DNA: TGTGCCAGCGATGAGGGACAGGGGGGCAATCAGCCCCAGCATTTT. Protein product: CASDEGQGGNQPQHF.

The chain couples TRBV6-4 to TRBJ1-1, with 7 positions matching TRBD1. This CDR3 is 14 amino acids long. Germline V gene data show CDR1 as MRHNA and CDR2 as SNTAGT. With 3 bases clipped from V and 4 bases from J, the junction kept 5 bases outside the gene matches. CDR3 region: CASSERGQRTEAFF. The DNA for the CDR3 is TGTGCCAGCAGTGAACGGGGACAGCGCACTGAAGCTTTCTTT.

V usage is TRBV29-1 and J usage is TRBJ1-5; D possibly corresponds to TRBD1 (6 bases). Germline lookup yields CDR1 SQVTM and CDR2 ANQGSEA. With 6 bases removed from V and 3 bases from J, the gap between germline ends came to 12 bases. The CDR3 is 13 amino acids. The CDR3 loop reads CSVQDRPNQPQHF. DNA of the CDR3: TGCAGCGTCCAGGACAGACCCAATCAGCCCCAGCATTTT. Full variable domain (missing parts from reference TRBV29-1 and TRBJ1-5): SAVISQKPSRDICQRGTSLTIQCQVDSQVTMMFWYRQQPGQSLTLIATANQGSEATYESGFVIDKFPISRPNLTFSTLTVSNMSPEDSSIYLCSVQDRPNQPQHFGDGTRLSIL.

The rearrangement links TRBV10-2 to TRBJ2-1, with D perhaps TRBD2 (6 bases). CDR3 length equals 14 residues. The germline gives CDR1 WSHSY, CDR2 SAAADI. The V end lost 3 bases, the J end lost 10 bases, and 16 bases lay between the germline ends. The CDR3 bases are TGCGCCAGCAGTGATGGGACTCTTACCAGGGAGCAGTTCTTC. It is translated as CASSDGTLTREQFF.

The V call is TRBV7-8, the J call TRBJ2-7; D unclear. The CDR3 extends over 18 amino acids. Germline V gene sequence: CDR1 SGHVS, CDR2 FQNEAQ. V shed 5 bases and J shed 5 bases, with 28 bases lying between them. The CDR3 is CASSPGTRRWNTGDEQYF. The DNA for the CDR3 is TGTGCCAGCAGCCCCGGTACGCGGCGATGGAATACTGGTGACGAGCAGTACTTC.

The chain links TRBV19 to TRBJ2-1, with TRBD2 as a possible D gene (6 bases). The CDR3 length is 15 residues. In germline, CDR1 is LNHDA, CDR2 SQIVND (reference sequence). Deletions cut 3 bases from V and 1 base from J, with 10 bases between. CDR3 sequence reads: CASSIRGMSYNEQFF. The CDR3 nucleotides are TGTGCCAGTAGTATTCGGGGGATGTCCTACAATGAGCAGTTCTTC.

The chain couples TRBV10-2 to TRBJ1-2; D perhaps matches TRBD1 (5 bases). Germline V gene sequence: CDR1 WSHSY, CDR2 SAAADI. Trimming removed 2 bases at V and 8 bases at J, with 9 bases between. CDR3 length: 12 residues. The CDR3 DNA reads TGCGCCAGCAGTGAGGGGTCAGGGGGCTACACCTTC. Translated: CASSEGSGGYTF.

The chain combines TRBV29-1 with TRBJ2-7; D is uncertain. Trimming removed 6 bases from V and 2 bases from J, with 8 bases in between. Per germline, CDR1 SQVTM and CDR2 ANQGSEA. This CDR3 contains 11 residues. CDR3 DNA sequence: TGCAGCGTCTCCCCTCCCTACGAGCAGTACTTC. Its protein product is CSVSPPYEQYF.

CDR3 bases: TGTGCCAGCAGCCCGGACAGTATGACTTACAATGAGCAGTTCTTC. It codes for CASSPDSMTYNEQFF. V usage is TRBV5-8 and J usage is TRBJ2-1; a weak D match, TRBD1 (6 bases). Between the trimmed V and J ends, which lost 4 bases and 4 bases, there was a span of 15 bases. The CDR3 is 15 amino acids. Germline V gene sequence: CDR1 SGHTS, CDR2 YDEGEE. Complete variable domain (other parts from reference TRBV5-8 and TRBJ2-1): EAGVTQSPTHLIKTRGQQATLRCSPISGHTSVYWYQQALGLGLQFLLWYDEGEERNRGNFPPRFSGRQFPNYSSELNVNALELEDSALYLCASSPDSMTYNEQFFGPGTRLTVL.

This clone turned up a few times. V usage is TRBV5-4 and J usage is TRBJ1-2; 7 bases match TRBD1. The CDR3 totals 13 residues. Germline V gene lookup returns CDR1 SGHNT and CDR2 YYREEE (reference sequence). V lost 3 bases and J lost 7; bases outside the gene matches: 6. In DNA, the CDR3 is TGTGCCAGCAGCTCCGACAGGGTGTTTGGCTACACCTTC. Translating gives CASSSDRVFGYTF.

V gene TRBV7-9 combines with J gene TRBJ1-4; D is perhaps TRBD1 (6 bases). Germline CDR1 and CDR2: SEHNR and FQNEAQ (reference sequence). V was pared by 6 bases and J by 0 bases, with 20 bases between. The CDR3 has 18 amino acids. In DNA, the CDR3 is TGTGCCAGCAGTCGCACGGGGGGGGCGGATTCAACTAATGAAAAACTGTTTTTT. Translated, it gives CASSRTGGADSTNEKLFF.

The chain combines TRBV19 with TRBJ1-2; D is unresolved. Looked up from germline, CDR1 is LNHDA and CDR2 is SQIVND (reference sequence). Trimming took off 6 bases at V and 5 bases at J, with 7 bases between the two ends. The length of the CDR3 is 11 residues. This chain's CDR3 is CASSTVYGYTF. The CDR3 DNA reads as TGTGCCAGTAGCACAGTTTATGGCTACACCTTC.